The rows below give T cell receptor beta chains drawn from one sample of a study of blood T cells in healthy people across ages. TCRdb reanalysed the 5' RACE reads using MiXCR and keeps one entry per CDR3 protein. The data show about 1,400,000 distinct CDR3 sequences, approximately 63% seen once. Sequenced input: blood. These receptors originate from a young man in good health. The CDR3 runs from the conserved cysteine through the conserved F or W. A D gene is named only where the DNA matches it firmly. Clone size is stated in some rows and not others, as once, few, many or a class when expanded.

size,D,J,V,CDR3,DNA
few,TRBD1,TRBJ1-1,TRBV25-1,CASSGDSGTEAFF,TGTGCCAGCAGTGGGGACAGCGGCACTGAAGCTTTCTTT
few,NA,TRBJ2-7,TRBV27,CASSSDRTYNEQYF,TGTGCCAGCAGTTCTGACAGAACCTACAATGAGCAGTACTTC
NA,NA,TRBJ1-2,TRBV6-5,CASRYPTGDYGYTF,TGTGCCAGCAGGTACCCTACAGGCGACTATGGCTACACCTTC
NA,NA,TRBJ2-5,TRBV6-1,CASSEGLLRPRETQYF,TGTGCCAGCAGTGAAGGCCTTCTAAGACCTAGGGAGACCCAGTACTTC
NA,NA,TRBJ1-1,TRBV10-3,CAISDLGNTEAFF,TGTGCCATCAGTGATCTAGGTAACACTGAAGCTTTCTTT
NA,NA,TRBJ2-1,TRBV20-1,CSAHPGTPSSYNEQFF,TGCAGTGCTCATCCCGGGACTCCCAGCTCCTACAATGAGCAGTTCTTC
NA,NA,TRBJ1-6,TRBV7-9,CASSRDLENSPLHF,TGTGCCAGCAGCCGGGACCTCGAGAATTCACCCCTCCACTTT
NA,NA,TRBJ1-5,TRBV20-1,CSARAPGYSNQPQHF,TGCAGTGCTAGAGCCCCCGGTTATAGCAATCAGCCCCAGCATTTT
few,NA,TRBJ2-7,TRBV7-6,CASSLQGRTYEQYF,TGTGCCAGCAGCTTACAGGGGCGAACCTACGAGCAGTACTTC
NA,NA,TRBJ2-5,TRBV27,CASSLWQGSSETQYF,TGTGCCAGCAGTTTATGGCAGGGTTCGTCAGAGACCCAGTACTTC